Included here is one TCR beta chain sequence, with context. Germline V gives CDR1 SGHNT, CDR2 YENEEA. The CDR3 is 13 amino acids. Trimming removed 3 bases at V and 2 bases at J, with 2 bases between. This sample is drawn from a study of control samples from healthy donors and cancer patients. The protocol was immunoSEQ multiplex PCR, while the TCRdb copy is restricted to in-frame clones and leaves out a portion. Of under 150,000 clones in the sample, 85% to 95% were seen once. The chain uses TRBV11-3 and TRBJ2-6, with D uncertain. Sequenced sample: blood. The origin of this receptor is a young man in good health. CDR3 DNA: TGTGCCAGCAGCTTCCCTGGGGCCAACGTCCTGACTTTC. This sequence encodes CASSFPGANVLTF.